This section outlines one T cell receptor (beta chain) sequence together with its context. The specificity of this receptor is unknown. No clone much larger than this one lies a single base away; base qualities are absent. The sample is drawn from a study of blood T cell repertoires in COVID-19 (dated by TCRdb to 2020 to 2022). Study-wide context: Samples from collaborators originated in the United States, Italy and Spain and spanned both the acute and convalescent phases of COVID-19. Deeply sampled blood TCRbeta repertoires from subjects exposed to, actively infected with, or recovered from COVID-19 were included in the dataset. The sample metadata nearly always contained a de-identified subject ID, COVID-19 status, age in years and sex. HLA class I and class II types, where available, came from metadata supplied by the sample provider rather than from assay-based typing. The repertoires were released in a freely available public database meant as a resource for research on the immune response to SARS-CoV-2. The samples were drawn from the first 160 participants of the ongoing ImmuneRACE study and from 950 to 1,500 subjects provided by 6 global collaborators. The prospective study material was composed of cDNA or gDNA derived from T cells, B-cell-depleted T cells, or PBMCs.

CDR1 and CDR2 were assigned from the germline V gene as MNHEY and SVGAGI. The CDR3 sequence holds 14 residues, the cysteine and phenylalanine included. Only the CDR3 DNA stays, 42 bases, in frame from base 1. Relative to germline, V is 4 bases shorter and J is 8 bases shorter, with 17 bases between their ends. General findings and caveats noted by the study authors: The quantity of clinical and demographic metadata differed by source and by participant and was supplied without curation.

One collaborating source in Seattle enrolled patients during active infection and followed them longitudinally through the course of disease. Each collaborating institution followed its own protocols to collect whole blood in K2EDTA tubes. For TCRbeta analysis, collaborators shipped samples in one of three forms: frozen whole blood, isolated PBMCs, or DNA extracted from either of those sample types. The immunoSEQ Assay, a bias-controlled multiplex PCR, was used to amplify TCRbeta CDR3 regions from genomic DNA. As for the original processing: Within the assay, amplification of reference gene primers was used to estimate how many nucleated cells each sample contained. To quantify the absolute abundance of each unique TCRbeta CDR3 rearrangement, sequence reads were collapsed and filtered. For each sample, productive Simpson clonality was calculated as the square root of Simpson's diversity index over productive rearrangements. Entries here come from immuneACCESS through TCRdb and include only in-frame sequences with V and J called. Some clones fail to appear in such tables; in the studies checked, an unresolved V gene covers under half of the shortfall, and the cause of the remainder is unknown. The V and J calls and clone size are taken from that table; D and trimming were inferred from the DNA. This sample has under 200,000 clones in its table, and 82% of those were observed once. The ten largest clones add up to approximately 8% of the sample.

The material sequenced was peripheral blood. This sequence uses TRBV6-5 and TRBJ1-2; TRBD1 is perhaps the D gene, given 5 matching bases. The source is a woman in her sixties with COVID-19, enrolled during active disease. The DNA is TGTGCCAGCAGTTCTTTGGGGTCCCGGGGGGGCTACACCTTC. Translated, this is CASSSLGSRGGYTF.